This TCR beta chain was captured by sequencing in a study of CD8+CD57+ T cells in acquired aplastic anemia. Trimming pared 3 bases from V and 4 bases from J, leaving 9 bases between. The CDR3 is 13 residues long. Germline values: CDR1 MNHEY, CDR2 SMNVEV (reference sequence). Study conclusions and caveats: Patients and controls shared twenty-nine CD8+ CDR3 sequences, highly expressed in patients.

Genomic DNA constituted the template upon which TCR beta VDJ and CDR3 profiling was performed. In TCRdb, the reads were re-called with MiXCR into one record per CDR3 protein. The sample records some 190,000 distinct CDR3 sequences, approximately 52% being singletons. About this clonotype: Its antigen is unknown.

Source material: sorted CD4+, CD8+, or CD8+CD57+ T cells (not recorded which) from PBMCs. This TCR was sampled from a human donor in good health, serving as a control. This rearrangement joins TRBV27 to TRBJ1-1; weak D call: TRBD1 (5 bases). The CDR3 here is CASSFGGATEAFF. As DNA, the CDR3 is TGTGCCAGCAGTTTTGGGGGTGCCACTGAAGCTTTCTTT.